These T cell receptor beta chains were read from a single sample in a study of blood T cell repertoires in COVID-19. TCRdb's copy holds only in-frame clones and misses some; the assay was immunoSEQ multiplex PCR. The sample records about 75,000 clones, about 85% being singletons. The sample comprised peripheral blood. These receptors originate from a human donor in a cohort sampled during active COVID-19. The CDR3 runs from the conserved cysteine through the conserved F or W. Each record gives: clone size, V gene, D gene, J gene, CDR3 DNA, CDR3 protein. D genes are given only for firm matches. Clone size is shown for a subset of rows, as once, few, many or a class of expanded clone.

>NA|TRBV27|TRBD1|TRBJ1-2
TGTGCCAGCAGCAGTCGGGAGGGGGCCTATGGCTACACCTTC
CASSSREGAYGYTF
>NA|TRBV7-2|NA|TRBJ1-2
TGTGCCAGCAGCCGTCCCGATAGCGGGGAGTGGGGCTACACCTTC
CASSRPDSGEWGYTF
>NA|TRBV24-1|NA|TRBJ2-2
TGTGCCACCAGTGATGGGGGGATTGTAAACACCGGGGAGCTGTTTTTT
CATSDGGIVNTGELFF
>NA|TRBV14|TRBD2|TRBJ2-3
TGTGCCAGCAGCCAAGGGCTACTAGCGGGAGGTTCAGATACGCAGTATTTT
CASSQGLLAGGSDTQYF
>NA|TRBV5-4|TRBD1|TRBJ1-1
TGTGCCAGCAGCACCGGGACAGGGTATTTCGGAACTGAAGCTTTCTTT
CASSTGTGYFGTEAFF
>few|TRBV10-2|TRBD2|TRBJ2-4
TGCGCCAGCAGCCGGGGACTAGCGGGGTCAGGGGGGAGCGACATTCAGTACTTC
CASSRGLAGSGGSDIQYF
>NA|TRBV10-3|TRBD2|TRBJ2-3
TGTGCCATCAGTGAGACTAGCGGGACTAGCACAGATACGCAGTATTTT
CAISETSGTSTDTQYF
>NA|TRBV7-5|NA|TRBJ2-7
TGTGCCAGAAGCCCCCCGCGATTCTCCTACGAGCAGTACTTC
CARSPPRFSYEQYF
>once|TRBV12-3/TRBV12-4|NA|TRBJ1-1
TGTGCCAGCGGCACAGGGTTTAACACTGAAGCTTTCTTT
CASGTGFNTEAFF
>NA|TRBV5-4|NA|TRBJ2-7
TGTGCCAGCAGCTTGGTTAACTCCTACGAGCAGTACTTC
CASSLVNSYEQYF
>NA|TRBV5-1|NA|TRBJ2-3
TGCGCCAGCAGCTTGGGAGGGGGATTTGGCTCAGATACGCAGTATTTT
CASSLGGGFGSDTQYF
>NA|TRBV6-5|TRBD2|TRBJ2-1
TGTGCCAGCAGTACCGCGGGGGGGCTGTACAATGAGCAGTTCTTC
CASSTAGGLYNEQFF
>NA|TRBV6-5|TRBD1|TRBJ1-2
TGTGCCACGGACAGGGCCAGTATGCCTATGGGCTACACCTTC
CATDRASMPMGYTF
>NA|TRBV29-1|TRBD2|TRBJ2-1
TGCAGCGTTGAAGATCTGACTAGCGCAGTCAATGAGCAGTTCTTC
CSVEDLTSAVNEQFF
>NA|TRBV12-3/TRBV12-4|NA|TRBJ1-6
TGTGCCAGCAGTTTAAGGGGAAATTCACCCCTCCACTTT
CASSLRGNSPLHF
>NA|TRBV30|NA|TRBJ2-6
TGTGCCTGGAGTGCCCCGGGGAGGAGCGGGGCCAACGTCCTGACTTTC
CAWSAPGRSGANVLTF
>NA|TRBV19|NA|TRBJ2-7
TGTGCCAGTAGTATTGGGCAGGTCCCCTCCGAGCAGTACTTC
CASSIGQVPSEQYF
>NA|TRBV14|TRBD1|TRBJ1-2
TGTGCCAGCAGCCGCTTGGGACAGACTAACTATGGCTACACCTTC
CASSRLGQTNYGYTF
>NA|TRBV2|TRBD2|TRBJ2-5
TGTGCCAGCAGTCCGGCCTTCTCCGGGACTAGTCTTTCGGAGACCCAGTACTTC
CASSPAFSGTSLSETQYF
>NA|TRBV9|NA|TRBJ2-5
TGTGCCAGCAGCGAGAGGCCAGGGCTGGAGACCCAGTACTTC
CASSERPGLETQYF
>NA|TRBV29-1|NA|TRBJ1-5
TGCAGCGTTGCCGGGCCAGGGCAGCCCCAGCATTTT
CSVAGPGQPQHF
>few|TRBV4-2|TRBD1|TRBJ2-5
TGTGCCAGCAGCCAAGACAGGGGGCGAGAGACCCAGTACTTC
CASSQDRGRETQYF
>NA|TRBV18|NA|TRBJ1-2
TGTGCCAGCTCACGCAGCCCCCCGGGTACCTCCTATGGCTACACCTTC
CASSRSPPGTSYGYTF
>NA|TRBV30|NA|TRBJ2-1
TGTGCCTGGAGCCGGGCGGTGACGGGGAATGAGCAGTTCTTC
CAWSRAVTGNEQFF
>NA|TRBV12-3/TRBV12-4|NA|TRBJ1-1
TGTGCCAGCAGTTTAGGGGCGAACACTGAAGCTTTCTTT
CASSLGANTEAFF
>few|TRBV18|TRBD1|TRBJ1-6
TGTGCCAGCTCACCAACTACACAGGGGTCACCCCTCCACTTT
CASSPTTQGSPLHF
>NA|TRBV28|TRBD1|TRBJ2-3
TGTGCCAGCAGCCGGGACAGCAACCTGGATACGCAGTATTTT
CASSRDSNLDTQYF
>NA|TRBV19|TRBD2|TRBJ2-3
TGTGCCAGTAGTATAGCCCCTCCAGCGGGGGGACCGTATACGCAGTATTTT
CASSIAPPAGGPYTQYF
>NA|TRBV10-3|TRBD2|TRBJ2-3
TGTGCCATCAGTGGGGAACTAGCGGGGGGTATGGATACGCAGTATTTT
CAISGELAGGMDTQYF
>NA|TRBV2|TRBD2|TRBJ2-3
TGTGCCAGCATGCGGGGGGGCACAGATACGCAGTATTTT
CASMRGGTDTQYF
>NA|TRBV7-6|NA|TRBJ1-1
TGTGCCAGCAGCTTAGGGTCATACAGGGTTGACACTGAAGCTTTCTTT
CASSLGSYRVDTEAFF
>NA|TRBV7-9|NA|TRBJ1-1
TGTGCCAGCAGCTCCTACAGGGTGGGGTCTGTAGCCTTCTTT
CASSSYRVGSVAFF